This T cell receptor (beta chain) was sequenced in a study of OX40 agonist ivuxolimab in advanced cancers. Notes on the research overall: The costimulatory receptor OX40 (CD134) was targeted by ivuxolimab, a fully human IgG2 agonistic monoclonal antibody. Intravenous ivuxolimab was administered to patients every 2 weeks at six dose levels: 0.01, 0.1, 0.3, 1.5, 3 and 10 mg/kg. Of the approximately 54 patients in dose escalation, 19 had hepatocellular carcinoma, some 15 had melanoma, 9 had renal cell carcinoma and 9 had head and neck cancer. In the dose-escalation cohort, around 80% of patients were male, and the mean age was roughly 56 years with a range of roughly 23 to 79. Patients were allowed to have had prior anti-PD-1, anti-PD-L1 or anti-CTLA-4 therapy, and approximately 41% of the dose-escalation patients had previously received checkpoint inhibitors. Partial responses occurred in three dose-escalation patients, of whom one had hepatocellular carcinoma and two had cutaneous melanoma. The purpose of peripheral TCRbeta sequencing was to test whether ivuxolimab changed TCR sequence diversity and led to clonal T-cell expansion. The monotherapy dose-escalation portion (N ≈ 52 patients) of the phase I ivuxolimab trial is reported in the paper. Broad study findings and their caveats: At doses of 0.1 to 3.0 mg/kg, clonal expansion of both CD4+ and CD8+ T cells in blood was seen between baseline and week 6. Partial responders in the 0.1-3.0 mg/kg groups had among the lowest normalized peripheral clonal expansion, especially among CD8+ T cells. The antigen specificity of the peripheral T cells that underwent clonal expansion was not determined. Low levels of normalized T-cell clonal expansion were also seen in some patients who did not respond. After ivuxolimab, CD8+ T cells had more expanded clones than CD4+ T cells on average.

For sequencing of the TCRbeta CDR3 region, genomic DNA was extracted from the sorted cells. TCRbeta CDR3 regions were sequenced using the immunoSEQ Assay. This immuneACCESS table, as held by TCRdb, lists in-frame sequences with V and J called but not all clones. Of the missing ones, under half trace to an unresolved V gene in checked studies; the others have no known cause. This sample has some 80,000 clones in its table, and roughly 90% of those were observed once. Jointly, the top ten make up approximately 8% of the sample. In regard to this clone: The antigen this receptor binds is unknown. Base qualities are missing; no much larger clone stands one base away.

From the cysteine up to the phenylalanine, the CDR3 has a length of 15 residues. Just CDR3 DNA is preserved here, 45 bases in frame from base 1. V is cut by 3 bases and J by 4 bases, and the space between the germline ends is 12 bases. The germline V gene (reference sequence) yields MNHEY for CDR1 and SMNVEV for CDR2. Patients with a history of autoimmune disease or receiving systemic immunosuppression were excluded from the trial. Peripheral blood for TCR sequencing was collected from all dose cohorts at baseline, on cycle 4 day 1, and on cycle 7 day 1. The samples were taken from a phase I, first-in-human, multicenter, open-label dose-escalation trial of ivuxolimab. Adults with locally advanced or metastatic melanoma, renal cell, hepatocellular, or head and neck squamous cell carcinoma were enrolled in the trial. Before TCR sequencing, CD4+ T cells and CD8+ T cells were sorted from peripheral blood as separate populations.

The sequence was obtained from an adult with an advanced solid tumor such as melanoma, head and neck, liver or kidney cancer. Recombination linked TRBV27 to TRBJ2-2; there is no confident call for the D gene. The material sequenced was CD4+ or CD8+ T cells sorted from blood, taken in a trial of the OX40 agonist ivuxolimab. The DNA sequence follows: TGTGCCAGCAGTTTGGGAACAGCCTTCACCGGGGAGCTGTTTTTT. Translated, it gives CASSLGTAFTGELFF.